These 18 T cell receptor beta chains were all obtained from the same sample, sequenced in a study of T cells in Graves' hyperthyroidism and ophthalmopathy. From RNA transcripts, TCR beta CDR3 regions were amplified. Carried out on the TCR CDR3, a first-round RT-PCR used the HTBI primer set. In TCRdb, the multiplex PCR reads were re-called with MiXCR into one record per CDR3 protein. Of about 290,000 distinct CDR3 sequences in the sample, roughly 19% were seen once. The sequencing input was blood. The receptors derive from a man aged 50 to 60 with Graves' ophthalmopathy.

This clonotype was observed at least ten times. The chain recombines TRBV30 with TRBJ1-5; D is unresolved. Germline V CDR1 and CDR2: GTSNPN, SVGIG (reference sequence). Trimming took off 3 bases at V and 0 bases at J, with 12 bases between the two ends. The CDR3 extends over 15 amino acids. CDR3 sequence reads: CAWSALGPSNQPQHF. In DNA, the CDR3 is TGTGCCTGGAGCGCGTTGGGCCCTAGCAATCAGCCCCAGCATTTT.

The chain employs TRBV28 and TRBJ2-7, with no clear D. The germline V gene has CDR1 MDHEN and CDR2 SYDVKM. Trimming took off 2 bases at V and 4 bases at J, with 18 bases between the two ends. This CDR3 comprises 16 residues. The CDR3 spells CASSLADWVHQYEQYF. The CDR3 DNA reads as TGTGCCAGCAGTTTAGCCGACTGGGTCCATCAATACGAGCAGTACTTC. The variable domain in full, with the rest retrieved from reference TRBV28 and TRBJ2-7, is DVKVTQSSRYLVKRTGEKVFLECVQDMDHENMFWYRQDPGLGLRLIYFSYDVKMKEKGDIPEGYSVSREKKERFSLILESASTNQTSMYLCASSLADWVHQYEQYFGPGTRLTVT.

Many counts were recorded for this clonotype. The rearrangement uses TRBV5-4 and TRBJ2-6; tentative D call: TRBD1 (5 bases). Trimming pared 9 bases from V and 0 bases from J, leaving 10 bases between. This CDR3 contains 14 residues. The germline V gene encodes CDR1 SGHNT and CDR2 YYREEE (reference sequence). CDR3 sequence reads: CATWGSSGANVLTF. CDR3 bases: TGTGCCACCTGGGGCAGCTCTGGGGCCAACGTCCTGACTTTC.

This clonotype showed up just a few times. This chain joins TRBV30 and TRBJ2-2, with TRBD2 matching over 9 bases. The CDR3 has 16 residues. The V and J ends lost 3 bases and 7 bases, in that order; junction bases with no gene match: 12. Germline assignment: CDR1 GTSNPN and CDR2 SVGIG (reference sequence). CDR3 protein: CAWRPAGGPMGGELFF. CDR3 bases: TGTGCCTGGAGGCCGGCGGGAGGGCCGATGGGCGGGGAGCTGTTTTTT.

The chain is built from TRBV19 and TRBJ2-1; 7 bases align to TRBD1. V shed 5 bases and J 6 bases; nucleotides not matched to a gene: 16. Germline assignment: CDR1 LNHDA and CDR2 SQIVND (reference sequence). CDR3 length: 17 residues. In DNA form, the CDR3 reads TGTGCCAGTAGTGTGAGACAGGCAAGACAGGGCATCAATGAGCAGTTCTTC. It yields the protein CASSVRQARQGINEQFF.

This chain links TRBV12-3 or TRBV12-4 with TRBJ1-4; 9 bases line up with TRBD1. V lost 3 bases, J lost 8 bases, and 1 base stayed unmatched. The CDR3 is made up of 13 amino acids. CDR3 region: CASSFDRGEKLFF. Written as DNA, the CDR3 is TGTGCCAGCAGTTTCGACAGGGGGGAAAAACTGTTTTTT.

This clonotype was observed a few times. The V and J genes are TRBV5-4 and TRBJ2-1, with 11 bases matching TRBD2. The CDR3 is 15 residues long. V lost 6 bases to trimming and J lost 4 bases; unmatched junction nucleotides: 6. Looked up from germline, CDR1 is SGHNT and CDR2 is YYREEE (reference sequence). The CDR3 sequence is CASTKRLAGYNEQFF. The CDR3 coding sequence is TGTGCCAGCACCAAGAGACTAGCGGGATACAATGAGCAGTTCTTC.

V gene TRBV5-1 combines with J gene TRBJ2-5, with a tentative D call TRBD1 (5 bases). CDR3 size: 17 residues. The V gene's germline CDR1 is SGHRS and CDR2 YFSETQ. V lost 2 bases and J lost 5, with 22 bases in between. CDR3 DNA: TGCGCCAGCAGCTTCGAACACGGACAACGGCGACGGGAGACCCAGTACTTC. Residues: CASSFEHGQRRRETQYF.

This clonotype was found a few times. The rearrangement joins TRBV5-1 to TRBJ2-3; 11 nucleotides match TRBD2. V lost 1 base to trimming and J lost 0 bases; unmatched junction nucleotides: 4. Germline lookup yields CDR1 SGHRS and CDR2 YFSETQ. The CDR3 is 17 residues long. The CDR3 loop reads CASSLRASGRSTDTQYF. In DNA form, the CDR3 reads TGCGCCAGCAGCTTGCGGGCTAGCGGGAGGAGCACAGATACGCAGTATTTT. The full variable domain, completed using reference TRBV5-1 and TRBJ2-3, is KAGVTQTPRYLIKTRGQQVTLSCSPISGHRSVSWYQQTPGQGLQFLFEYFSETQRNKGNFPGRFSGRQFSNSRSEMNVSTLELGDSALYLCASSLRASGRSTDTQYFGPGTRLTVL.

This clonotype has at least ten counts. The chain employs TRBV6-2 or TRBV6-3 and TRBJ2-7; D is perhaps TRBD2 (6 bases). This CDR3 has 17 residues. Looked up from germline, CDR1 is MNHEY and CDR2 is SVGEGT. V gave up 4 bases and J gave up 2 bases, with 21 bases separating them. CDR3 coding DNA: TGTGCCAGCAGTTTCCCGGGGGATCAGCGGTACACCTACGAGCAGTACTTC. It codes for CASSFPGDQRYTYEQYF.

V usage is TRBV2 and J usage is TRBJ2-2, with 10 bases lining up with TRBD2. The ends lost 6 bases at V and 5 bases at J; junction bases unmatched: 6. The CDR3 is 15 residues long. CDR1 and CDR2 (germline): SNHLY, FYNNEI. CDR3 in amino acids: CASRRLAGGTGELFF. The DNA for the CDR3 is TGTGCCAGCAGACGACTAGCGGGCGGGACCGGGGAGCTGTTTTTT. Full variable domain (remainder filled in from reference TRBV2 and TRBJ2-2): EPEVTQTPSHQVTQMGQEVILRCVPISNHLYFYWYRQILGQKVEFLVSFYNNEISEKSEIFDDQFSVERPDGSNFTLKIRSTKLEDSAMYFCASRRLAGGTGELFFGEGSRLTVL.

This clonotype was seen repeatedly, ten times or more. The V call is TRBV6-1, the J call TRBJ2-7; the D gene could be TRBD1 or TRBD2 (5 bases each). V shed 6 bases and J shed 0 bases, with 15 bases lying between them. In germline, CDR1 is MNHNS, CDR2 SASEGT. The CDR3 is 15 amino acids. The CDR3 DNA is TGTGCCAGCAGGTCCGGGACGTCGAGCTCCTACGAGCAGTACTTC. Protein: CASRSGTSSSYEQYF.

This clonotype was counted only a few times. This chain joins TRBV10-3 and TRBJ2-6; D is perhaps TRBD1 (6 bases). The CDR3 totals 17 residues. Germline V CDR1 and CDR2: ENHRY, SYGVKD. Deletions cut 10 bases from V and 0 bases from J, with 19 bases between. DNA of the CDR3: TGTGCCACCCTGGGGGACATCCGAAACTCTGGGGCCAACGTCCTGACTTTC. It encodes CATLGDIRNSGANVLTF.

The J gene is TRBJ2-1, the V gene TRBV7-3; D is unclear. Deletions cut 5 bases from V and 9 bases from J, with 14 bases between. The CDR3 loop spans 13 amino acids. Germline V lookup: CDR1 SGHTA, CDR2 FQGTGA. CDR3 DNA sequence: TGTGCCAGCAGCCCTGTTCAGTCGGGTGAGCAGTTCTTC. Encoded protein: CASSPVQSGEQFF.

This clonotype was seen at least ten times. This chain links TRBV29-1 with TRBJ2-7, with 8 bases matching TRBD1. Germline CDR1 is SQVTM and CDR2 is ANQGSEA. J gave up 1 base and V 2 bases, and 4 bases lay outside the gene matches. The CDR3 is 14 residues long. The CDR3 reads CSVEFRTGSYEQYF. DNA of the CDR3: TGCAGCGTTGAATTTAGGACAGGGTCCTACGAGCAGTACTTC.

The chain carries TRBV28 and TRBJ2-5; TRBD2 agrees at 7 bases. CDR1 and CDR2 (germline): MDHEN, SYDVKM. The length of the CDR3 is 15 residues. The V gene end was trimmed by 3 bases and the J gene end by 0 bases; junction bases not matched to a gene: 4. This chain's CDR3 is CASSFPTSDQETQYF. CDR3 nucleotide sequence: TGTGCCAGCAGTTTTCCAACTAGCGACCAAGAGACCCAGTACTTC.

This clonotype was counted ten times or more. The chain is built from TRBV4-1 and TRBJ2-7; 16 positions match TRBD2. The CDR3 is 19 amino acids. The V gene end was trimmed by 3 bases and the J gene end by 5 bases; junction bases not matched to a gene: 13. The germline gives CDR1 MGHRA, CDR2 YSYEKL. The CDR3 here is CASSHPGLAGGPLRDEQYF. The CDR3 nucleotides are TGCGCCAGCAGCCACCCGGGACTAGCGGGAGGGCCTCTTAGGGACGAGCAGTACTTC.

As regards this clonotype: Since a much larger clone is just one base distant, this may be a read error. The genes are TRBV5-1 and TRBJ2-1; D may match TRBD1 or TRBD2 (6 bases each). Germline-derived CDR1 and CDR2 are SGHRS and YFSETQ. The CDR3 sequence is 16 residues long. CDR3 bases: TGCGCCAGCAGCGCGGGAACTAGGGGGGTATACAATGAGCAGCTCTTC. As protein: CASSAGTRGVYNEQLF.